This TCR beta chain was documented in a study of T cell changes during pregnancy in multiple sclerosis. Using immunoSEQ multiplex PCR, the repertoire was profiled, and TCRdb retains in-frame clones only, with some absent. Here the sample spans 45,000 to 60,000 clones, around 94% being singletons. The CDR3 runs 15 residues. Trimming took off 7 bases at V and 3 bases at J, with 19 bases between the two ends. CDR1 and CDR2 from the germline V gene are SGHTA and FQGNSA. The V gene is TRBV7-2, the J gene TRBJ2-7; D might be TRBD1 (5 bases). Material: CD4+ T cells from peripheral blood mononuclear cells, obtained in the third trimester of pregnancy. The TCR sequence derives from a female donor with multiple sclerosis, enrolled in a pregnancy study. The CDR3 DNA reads TGTGCCAGCAACGTCCCCACAAGGGGCCACTACGAGCAGTACTTC. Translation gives CASNVPTRGHYEQYF.